The rows below give T cell receptor beta chains drawn from one sample of a study of T cells in Graves' hyperthyroidism and ophthalmopathy. TCRdb re-called the multiplex PCR reads through MiXCR, storing one row per CDR3 protein. The table has fewer than 400,000 distinct CDR3 sequences, roughly 13% seen once; the top ten hold around 30%. Specimen: blood. These receptors came from a man aged 45-65 years with Graves' ophthalmopathy. Both conserved end residues are part of each CDR3. A D gene is named only where the DNA matches it firmly. Only some rows state a clone size, as once, few, many or a class for expanded clones.

>.|many|TRBJ2-3|TRBV7-8|13
TGTGCCAGCAGCTTCTGGGGGGCAGATACGCAGTATTTT
CASSFWGADTQYF
>TRBD1|.|TRBJ1-3|TRBV5-6|13
TGTGCTACGAGGACAGGGGGCGGAAACACCATATATTTT
CATRTGGGNTIYF
>.|many|TRBJ1-1|TRBV30|14
TGTGCCTGGAGCCCGGGACGGAAGAACACTGAAGCTTTCTTT
CAWSPGRKNTEAFF
>.|few|TRBJ2-1|TRBV6-1|15
TGTGCCAGCAGTTATCGGACGCCATTTAGCGGTGAGCAGTTCTTC
CASSYRTPFSGEQFF
>.|many|TRBJ1-5|TRBV12-3/TRBV12-4|15
TGTGCCAGCAGTTTAGGGACACGAGGAGGTCAGCCCCAGCATTTT
CASSLGTRGGQPQHF
>.|.|TRBJ1-3|TRBV6-1|12
TGTGCCAGCGGGGGGCTTGGAAACACCATATATTTT
CASGGLGNTIYF
>.|.|TRBJ1-1|TRBV12-3/TRBV12-4|14
TGTGCCAGCAGTATCGGGGTCCCGAACACTGAAGCTTTCTTT
CASSIGVPNTEAFF
>.|.|TRBJ2-1|TRBV2|13
TGTGCCAGCAGCGCCTTGAAGAGAAATGAGCAGTTCTTC
CASSALKRNEQFF
>TRBD2|.|TRBJ2-3|TRBV28|16
TGTGCCAGCAGTTTACTGACGGGAGGGCGCACAGATACGCAGTATTTT
CASSLLTGGRTDTQYF
>.|.|TRBJ1-1|TRBV20-1|12
TGCAGTGCTAGAGATGCGGCGGTGAGGACTTTCTTT
CSARDAAVRTFF
>TRBD1|few|TRBJ2-3|TRBV6-1|16
TGTGCCAGCAGTGAAGAGGGGACAGGGTTGACAGATACGCAGTATTTT
CASSEEGTGLTDTQYF
>.|many|TRBJ1-6|TRBV11-2|17
TGTGCCAGCAGCCCCGAAACGGGGGGTTATAAGATCTCACCCCTCCACTTT
CASSPETGGYKISPLHF
>.|.|TRBJ2-7|TRBV7-2|14
TGTGCCAGCAGGGGAAAGGGTCAATCCTACGAGCAGTACTTC
CASRGKGQSYEQYF
>TRBD1|many|TRBJ2-7|TRBV30|16
TGTGCCTGGAGTGAGTGGGGACAGGGGAGCTCCTACGAGCAGTACTTC
CAWSEWGQGSSYEQYF
>TRBD2|few|TRBJ2-7|TRBV14|16
TGTGCCAGCAGCCGAGGGACTAGCGGGAGGAACTACGAGCAGTACTTC
CASSRGTSGRNYEQYF
>TRBD2|.|TRBJ2-3|TRBV2|17
TGTGTCAGCAGTTACTCGAATAGCGGGAAGGGGAAGGGTACGCAGTATTTT
CVSSYSNSGKGKGTQYF
>.|few|TRBJ1-5|TRBV24-1|14
TGTGCCACCAGTGATGATGGCTCCAATCAGCCCCAGCATTTT
CATSDDGSNQPQHF
>TRBD2|.|TRBJ2-3|TRBV12-3/TRBV12-4|18
TGTGCCAGCAGGCCGGGACTAGCGGGAGGGCCCTCTGCAGATACGCAGTATTTT
CASRPGLAGGPSADTQYF
>TRBD1|.|TRBJ1-5|TRBV6-1|14
TGTGCCAGCAGCCCGACAGGGACCAATCAGCCCCAGCATTTT
CASSPTGTNQPQHF
>.|few|TRBJ1-1|TRBV5-1|16
TGCGCCAGCAGCTTCAACAACAGAGCCCCGAACACTGAAGCTTTCTTT
CASSFNNRAPNTEAFF
>TRBD2|many|TRBJ2-7|TRBV20-1|13
TGCAGTGCCAAAGCGGGAGGGCCATACGAGCAGTACTTC
CSAKAGGPYEQYF
>TRBD2|.|TRBJ2-1|TRBV3-1|15
TGTGCCAGCAGCCGGGCGGGAGGGGGTTACAATGAGCAGTTCTTC
CASSRAGGGYNEQFF
>TRBD2|many|TRBJ2-7|TRBV6-1|14
TGTGCCAGCAGCCCGGGACTAGCGTCCCACGAGCAGTACTTC
CASSPGLASHEQYF
>TRBD1|many|TRBJ2-1|TRBV9|16
TGTGCCAGCAGCGTGGCAGGGGGTGGTCCCTACAATGAGCAGTTCTTC
CASSVAGGGPYNEQFF
>.|many|TRBJ2-5|TRBV7-3|14
TGTGCCAGCAGCTTAACGGGGTTACAAGAGACCCAGTACTTC
CASSLTGLQETQYF
>.|many|TRBJ2-7|TRBV28|12
TGTGCCAGCACGGAAGGGACCTGCGAGCAGTACTTC
CASTEGTCEQYF